This TCR beta chain appears in the sequencing data of a study of cytomegalovirus exposure and HLA in healthy donors. Background on the study: When just under 400 donors were genotyped, about 81% of them were found to fall in the Caucasian-associated ancestry cluster. Whole-study findings and limits: The authors considered a cluster of highly shared sequence variants likely to be a sequencing artifact. By a later analysis, the bulk of CMV-associated TCR beta chains appeared HLA-restricted.

Researchers ran the PCR with 60 Vbeta and 13 Jbeta primers. The assay was immunoSEQ multiplex PCR, and TCRdb's table has in-frame clones only and misses some. The sample holds 75,000 to 100,000 clones, around 77% seen once. To note about this clone: Its matching antigen is unknown.

This CDR3 contains 16 residues. J gave up 7 bases and V 7 bases, and 12 bases lay outside the gene matches. Germline CDR1 reads PRHDT; CDR2 reads FYEKMQ (reference sequence). The chain links TRBV13 to TRBJ2-2; 10 bases line up with TRBD2. The sequenced material came from PBMCs. This receptor was obtained from a man aged 35 to 55 in good health and CMV-seronegative. In DNA, the CDR3 is TGTGCCAGCACCAATGAGCGGGGGGGCCTCTTCGGGGAGCTGTTTTTT. Residues: CASTNERGGLFGELFF.